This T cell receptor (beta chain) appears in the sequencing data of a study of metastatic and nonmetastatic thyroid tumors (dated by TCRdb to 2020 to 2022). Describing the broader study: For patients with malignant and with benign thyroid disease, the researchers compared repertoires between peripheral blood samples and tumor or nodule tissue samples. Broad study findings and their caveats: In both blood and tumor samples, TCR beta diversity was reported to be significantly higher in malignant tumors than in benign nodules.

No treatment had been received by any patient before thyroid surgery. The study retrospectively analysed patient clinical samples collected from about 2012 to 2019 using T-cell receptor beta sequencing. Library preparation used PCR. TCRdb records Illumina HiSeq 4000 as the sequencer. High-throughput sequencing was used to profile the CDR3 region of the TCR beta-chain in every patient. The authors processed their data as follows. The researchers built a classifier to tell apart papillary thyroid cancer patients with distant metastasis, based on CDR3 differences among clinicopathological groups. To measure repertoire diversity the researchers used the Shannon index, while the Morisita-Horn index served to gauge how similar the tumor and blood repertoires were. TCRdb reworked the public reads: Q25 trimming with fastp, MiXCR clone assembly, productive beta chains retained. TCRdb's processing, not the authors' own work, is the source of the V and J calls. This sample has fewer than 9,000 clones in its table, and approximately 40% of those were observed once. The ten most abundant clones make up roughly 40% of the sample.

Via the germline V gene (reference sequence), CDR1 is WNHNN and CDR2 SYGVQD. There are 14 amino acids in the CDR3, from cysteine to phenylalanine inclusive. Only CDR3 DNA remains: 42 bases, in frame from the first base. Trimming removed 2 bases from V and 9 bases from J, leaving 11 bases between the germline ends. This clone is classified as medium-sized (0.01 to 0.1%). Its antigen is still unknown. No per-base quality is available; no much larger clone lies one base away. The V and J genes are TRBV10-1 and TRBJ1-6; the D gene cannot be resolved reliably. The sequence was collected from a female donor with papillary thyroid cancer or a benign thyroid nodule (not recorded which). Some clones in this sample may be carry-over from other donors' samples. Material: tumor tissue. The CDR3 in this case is CASSEAQRGSPLHF. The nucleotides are TGCGCCAGCAGTGAGGCCCAGCGGGGTTCACCCCTCCACTTT.